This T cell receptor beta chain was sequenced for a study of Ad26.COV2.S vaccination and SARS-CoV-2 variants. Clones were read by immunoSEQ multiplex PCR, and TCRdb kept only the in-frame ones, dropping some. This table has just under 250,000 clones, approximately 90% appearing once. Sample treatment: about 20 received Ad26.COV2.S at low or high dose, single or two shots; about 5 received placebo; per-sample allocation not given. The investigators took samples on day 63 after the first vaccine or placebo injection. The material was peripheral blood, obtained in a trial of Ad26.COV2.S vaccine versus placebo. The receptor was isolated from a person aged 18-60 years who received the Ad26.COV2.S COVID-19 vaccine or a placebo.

CDR3 DNA: TGCGCCAGCAGCCTTACAAGGGGGTTGGGGGGGACTGAAGCTTTCTTT. Protein: CASSLTRGLGGTEAFF. The chain uses TRBV4-3 and TRBJ1-1, with D possibly TRBD1 on 6 matching bases. The V end was cut by 4 bases, the J end by 5 bases, with 20 bases between. The CDR3 length is 16 residues. Germline V gene data show CDR1 as LGHNA and CDR2 as YSLEER.